These T cell receptor beta chains were read from a single sample in a study of neoadjuvant anti-PD-1 for oral cavity cancer. Libraries were prepared by immunoSEQ multiplex PCR; TCRdb keeps only in-frame clonotypes and omits some of them. This sample has some 10,000 clones; more than 55% occur once, and the top ten carry about 8%. The sample consisted of tumor tissue, taken after nivolumab (anti-PD-1) treatment. Source of these receptors: a person aged 35-80 years with oral cavity squamous cell carcinoma. CDR3s include the opening cysteine and the closing phenylalanine or tryptophan. The order of the fields is CDR3 DNA, CDR3 protein, clone size, D gene, J gene, V gene. D genes are given only for firm matches. Expanded clones get a size class; other rows say once, few or many, or leave the size out.

TGTGCCAGCGCGCTTCGGACAGAATACAATGAGCAGTTCTTC,CASALRTEYNEQFF,.,.,TRBJ2-1,TRBV6-1
TGTGCCAGTAGTATAGAAATAGGAATCTCCGAGCAGTACTTC,CASSIEIGISEQYF,once,.,TRBJ2-7,TRBV19
TGTGCCAGCAGCTTGGAAATAGCGGACAATGAGCAGTTCTTC,CASSLEIADNEQFF,.,.,TRBJ2-1,TRBV5-6
TGTGCCAGTAGTTTCCCCCTAGCGGGAGGGTCCAATGAGCAGTTCTTC,CASSFPLAGGSNEQFF,.,TRBD2,TRBJ2-1,TRBV19
TGTGCCATCAGCCCCGGACAGACTTCACCCCTCCACTTT,CAISPGQTSPLHF,few,.,TRBJ1-6,TRBV10-3
TGTGCCAGCAGTTATCCACTCATAGACAGTCCGGGAAGGGACACTGAAGCTTTCTTT,CASSYPLIDSPGRDTEAFF,.,.,TRBJ1-1,TRBV28
TGTGCCAGCAGTGAAAGGGGAGGTTATGGCTACACCTTC,CASSERGGYGYTF,few,.,TRBJ1-2,TRBV6-5
TGTGCCAGCAGCTTATATGTAGGTGCGACTCCCTCTGGGAGCTACACCTTC,CASSLYVGATPSGSYTF,.,.,TRBJ1-2,TRBV7-8
TGTGCCAGCAGTGTGACAGGGCAATACAATGAGCAGTTCTTC,CASSVTGQYNEQFF,.,TRBD1,TRBJ2-1,TRBV2
TGTGCCAGCTCACCACCGGTAGGGGCCAGCGAGCAGTACTTC,CASSPPVGASEQYF,.,.,TRBJ2-7,TRBV18
TGTGCCAGCAGTGAAGGTGCCCGCGGGGGAGTAGTAGATACGCAGTATTTT,CASSEGARGGVVDTQYF,.,TRBD2,TRBJ2-3,TRBV25-1
TGTGCCAGCAGCCCCTCCAGGGTGAACACTGAAGCTTTCTTT,CASSPSRVNTEAFF,.,.,TRBJ1-1,TRBV7-2
TGTGCCAGCAGCTTAGGAGGGCAGGGCCTACCTGATACGCAGTATTTT,CASSLGGQGLPDTQYF,.,.,TRBJ2-3,TRBV7-9
TGTGCCAGTATATCGACTCGAACAGGGGGAGATTCACCCCTCCACTTT,CASISTRTGGDSPLHF,few,TRBD1,TRBJ1-6,TRBV19